One sample yielded the 12 T cell receptor beta chains listed below, sequenced in a study of blood T cell repertoires in COVID-19. Method: immunoSEQ multiplex PCR; TCRdb's copy keeps in-frame clones and lacks some. The repertoire consists of 350,000 to 400,000 clones, with 85% to 90% occurring once and the leading ten covering roughly 1.2%. The sequenced sample consisted of PBMCs or T cells enriched from blood (not recorded which). The receptors originated from a woman in her late teens or twenties who had recovered from COVID-19.

The V gene is TRBV7-9, the J gene TRBJ2-1; the D is unclear. Germline V gene sequence: CDR1 SEHNR, CDR2 FQNEAQ (reference sequence). This CDR3 is 14 amino acids long. The V and J ends lost 10 bases and 3 bases respectively, with 16 bases between them. In nucleotides, the CDR3 is TGTGCCAATTCCCTCCTAGAGAACTACAATGAGCAGTTCTTC. It codes for CANSLLENYNEQFF.

The V gene is TRBV3-1 (or the pseudogene TRBV3-2), the J gene TRBJ1-4; 9 bases are a match to TRBD1. The CDR3 extends over 15 amino acids. Germline assignment: CDR1 LGHDT and CDR2 YNNKEL (reference sequence). Germline trimming cut 1 base from V and 8 bases from J; bases unmatched to any gene: 5. DNA for the CDR3: TGTGCCAGCAGCCAAGGGGACAGGGTAGTAGAAAAACTGTTTTTT. Amino acid sequence: CASSQGDRVVEKLFF.

This clone was seen only once. This rearrangement joins TRBV7-9 to TRBJ1-1; 7 bases are a match to TRBD1. Looked up from germline, CDR1 is SEHNR and CDR2 is FQNEAQ (reference sequence). V shed 5 bases and J 3 bases; nucleotides not matched to a gene: 9. The CDR3 spans 15 residues. The CDR3 DNA is TGTGCCAGCAGCCCCAACAGGGGTTGGGACACTGAAGCTTTCTTT. It codes for CASSPNRGWDTEAFF.

The chain is built from TRBV2 and TRBJ1-1; 8 bases are a match to TRBD1. CDR1 is SNHLY, CDR2 FYNNEI, per germline. V gave up 6 bases and J gave up 3 bases; unmatched junction bases: 9. The CDR3 runs to 15 residues. DNA for the CDR3: TGTGCCAGCAGCCTTAGGACAGGGTACGACACTGAAGCTTTCTTT. Encoded protein: CASSLRTGYDTEAFF.

V and J are TRBV4-3 and TRBJ2-6, with D possibly being TRBD2 (6 bases). This CDR3 has 18 amino acids. Germline V gene data show CDR1 as LGHNA and CDR2 as YSLEER. V lost 1 base, J lost 2 bases, and 15 bases lay in between. For the CDR3, the DNA is TGCGCCAGCAGCCAAGTTGGGACTGGGGGGACTGGGGCCAACGTCCTGACTTTC. Its translation: CASSQVGTGGTGANVLTF.

The chain joins TRBV5-6 to TRBJ1-6; D call uncertain. Trimming took off 4 bases at V and 3 bases at J, with 14 bases between the two ends. The CDR3 consists of 16 residues. Germline lookup yields CDR1 SGHDT and CDR2 YYEEEE. Here the CDR3 DNA reads TGTGCCAGCAGCCGGAGAAAAATCAACTATAATTCACCCCTCCACTTT. Translating gives CASSRRKINYNSPLHF.

V is TRBV15 and J is TRBJ2-3, with 7 nucleotides matching TRBD2. CDR1 and CDR2 from the germline V gene are LNHNV and YYDKDF (reference sequence). The CDR3 covers 13 residues. J lost 3 bases, V lost 7 bases, and 4 bases had no gene match. CDR3 nucleotide sequence: TGTGCCACCAAGCGGGGAGATACAGATACGCAGTATTTT. Protein sequence: CATKRGDTDTQYF. The variable domain in full, completed from reference TRBV15 and TRBJ2-3, reads DAMVIQNPRYQVTQFGKPVTLSCSQTLNHNVMYWYQQKSSQAPKLLFHYYDKDFNNEADTPDNFQSRRPNTSFCFLDIRSPGLGDTAMYLCATKRGDTDTQYFGPGTRLTVL.

This clone was seen a handful of times. The rearrangement links TRBV6-5 to TRBJ2-7, with no clear D. CDR3 size: 13 residues. Trimming left V 0 bases short and J 9 bases short, with 12 bases between. Germline assignment: CDR1 MNHEY and CDR2 SVGAGI. Here the CDR3 reads CASSYSLNSRQYF. CDR3 DNA: TGTGCCAGCAGTTACTCCCTAAATAGTCGGCAGTACTTC.

The V gene is TRBV11-3, the J gene TRBJ2-1; D uncertain. Germline loops: CDR1 SGHNT, CDR2 YENEEA. Trimming stripped 1 base from V and 0 bases from J, with 4 bases between. The CDR3 runs to 14 residues. The CDR3 region is CASSLASSYNEQFF. The CDR3 nucleotides are TGTGCCAGCAGCTTAGCTAGCTCCTACAATGAGCAGTTCTTC.

The chain has TRBV5-1 and TRBJ2-5; 8 bases fit TRBD2. The germline V gene encodes CDR1 SGHRS and CDR2 YFSETQ. The ends lost 0 bases at V and 1 base at J; junction bases unmatched: 8. The CDR3 is 17 residues long. The CDR3 reads CASSLGWRGALQETQYF. The CDR3 nucleotides are TGCGCCAGCAGCTTGGGTTGGCGGGGGGCCCTCCAAGAGACCCAGTACTTC.

This rearrangement joins TRBV9 to TRBJ2-2; D possibly corresponds to TRBD2 (6 bases). V lost 4 bases and J lost 6, with 22 bases in between. Germline CDR1 reads SGDLS; CDR2 reads YYNGEE. The CDR3 covers 17 residues. CDR3 nucleotide sequence: TGTGCCAGCAGCCCCCCGGGAGTCGGGAACACCGCCGGGGAGCTGTTTTTT. Amino acids: CASSPPGVGNTAGELFF.

The rearrangement uses TRBV4-1 and TRBJ1-4; 11 bases map to TRBD1. V lost 5 bases and J lost 8; bases outside the gene matches: 7. This CDR3 region has 15 residues. Germline CDR1 is MGHRA and CDR2 is YSYEKL. CDR3 nucleotides: TGCGCCAGCAGCTCGCCGGGACAGGGGGGCGAAAAACTGTTTTTT. This encodes CASSSPGQGGEKLFF.